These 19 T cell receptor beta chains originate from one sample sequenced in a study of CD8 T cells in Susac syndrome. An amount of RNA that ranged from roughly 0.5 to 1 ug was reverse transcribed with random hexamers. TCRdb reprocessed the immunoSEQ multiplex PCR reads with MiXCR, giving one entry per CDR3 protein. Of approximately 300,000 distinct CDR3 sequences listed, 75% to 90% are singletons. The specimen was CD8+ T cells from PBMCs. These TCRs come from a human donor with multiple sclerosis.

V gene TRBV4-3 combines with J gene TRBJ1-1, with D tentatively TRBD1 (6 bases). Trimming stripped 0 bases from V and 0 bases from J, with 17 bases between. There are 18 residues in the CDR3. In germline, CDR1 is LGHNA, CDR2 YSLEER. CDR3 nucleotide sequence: TGCGCCAGCAGCCAAGATAGCACAGGGCCGCCTGTGAACACTGAAGCTTTCTTT. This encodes CASSQDSTGPPVNTEAFF.

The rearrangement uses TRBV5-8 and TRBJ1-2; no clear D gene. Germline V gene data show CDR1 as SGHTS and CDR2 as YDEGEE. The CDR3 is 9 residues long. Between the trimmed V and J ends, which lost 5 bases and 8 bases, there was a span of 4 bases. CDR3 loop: CASSLGYTF. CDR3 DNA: TGTGCCAGCAGTTTAGGCTACACCTTC.

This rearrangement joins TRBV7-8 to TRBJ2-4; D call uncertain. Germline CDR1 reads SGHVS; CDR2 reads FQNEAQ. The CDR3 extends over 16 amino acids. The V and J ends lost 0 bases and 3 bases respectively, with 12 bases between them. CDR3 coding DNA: TGTGCCAGCAGCTTAGCCCCCAGCGTCGGCAAAAACATTCAGTACTTC. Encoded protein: CASSLAPSVGKNIQYF.

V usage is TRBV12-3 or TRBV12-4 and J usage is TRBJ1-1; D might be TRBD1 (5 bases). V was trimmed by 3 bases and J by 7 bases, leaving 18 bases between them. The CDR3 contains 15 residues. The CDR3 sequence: CASSLLTEGKGEAFF. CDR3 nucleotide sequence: TGTGCCAGCAGTTTGCTTACCGAGGGGAAAGGTGAAGCTTTCTTT.

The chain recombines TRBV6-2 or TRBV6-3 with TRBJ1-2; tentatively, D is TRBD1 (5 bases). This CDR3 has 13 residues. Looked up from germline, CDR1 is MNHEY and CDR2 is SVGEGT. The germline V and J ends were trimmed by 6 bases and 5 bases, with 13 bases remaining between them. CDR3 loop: CASRTDSRYGYTF. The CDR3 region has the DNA TGTGCCAGCAGAACCGACAGTCGATATGGCTACACCTTC.

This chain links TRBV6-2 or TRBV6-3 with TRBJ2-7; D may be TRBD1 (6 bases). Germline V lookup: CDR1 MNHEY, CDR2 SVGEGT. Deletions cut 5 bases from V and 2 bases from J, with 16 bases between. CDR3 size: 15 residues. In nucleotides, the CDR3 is TGTGCCAGCAGTCCTCGGACAGATACAGCCTACGAGCAGTACTTC. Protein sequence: CASSPRTDTAYEQYF.

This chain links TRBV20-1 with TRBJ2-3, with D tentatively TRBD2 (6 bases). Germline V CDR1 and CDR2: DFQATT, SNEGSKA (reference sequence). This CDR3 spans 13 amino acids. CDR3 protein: CIWRGGPTDTQYF. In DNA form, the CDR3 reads TGCATCTGGAGGGGTGGCCCTACAGATACGCAGTATTTT.

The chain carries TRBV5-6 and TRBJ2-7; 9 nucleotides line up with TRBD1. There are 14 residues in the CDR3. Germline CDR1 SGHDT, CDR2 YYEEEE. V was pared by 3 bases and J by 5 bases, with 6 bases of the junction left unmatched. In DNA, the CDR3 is TGTGCCAGCAGCTGGGGACAGGGTCTTAACGAGCAGTACTTC. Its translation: CASSWGQGLNEQYF.

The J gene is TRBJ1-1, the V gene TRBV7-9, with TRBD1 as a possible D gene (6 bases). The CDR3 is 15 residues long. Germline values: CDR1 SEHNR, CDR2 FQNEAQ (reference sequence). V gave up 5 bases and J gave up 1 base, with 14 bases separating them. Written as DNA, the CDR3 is TGTGCCAGCAGCCACGCGACAGGAGAGAACACTGAAGCTTTCTTT. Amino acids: CASSHATGENTEAFF.

CDR3 amino acids: CSGQFPLGAFF. CDR3 in DNA: TGCAGTGGCCAGTTTCCCTTGGGAGCTTTCTTT. The V call is TRBV20-1, the J call TRBJ1-1; D call uncertain. The V and J ends lost 7 bases and 10 bases respectively, with 16 bases between them. The CDR3 covers 11 residues. From germline, CDR1 is DFQATT and CDR2 SNEGSKA (reference sequence).

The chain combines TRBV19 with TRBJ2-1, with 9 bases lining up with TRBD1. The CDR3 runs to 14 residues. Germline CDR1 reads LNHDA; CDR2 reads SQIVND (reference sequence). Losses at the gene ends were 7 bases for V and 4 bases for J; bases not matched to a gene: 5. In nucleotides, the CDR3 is TGTGCCAGTACCTTGACAGGGGGGTACAATGAGCAGTTCTTC. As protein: CASTLTGGYNEQFF.

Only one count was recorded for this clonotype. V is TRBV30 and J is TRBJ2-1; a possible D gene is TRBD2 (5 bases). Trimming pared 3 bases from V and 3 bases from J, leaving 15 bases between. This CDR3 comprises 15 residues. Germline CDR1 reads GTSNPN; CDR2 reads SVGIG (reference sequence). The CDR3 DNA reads TGTGCCTGGAGACTTGGACTCTTAAGCTACAATGAGCAGTTCTTC. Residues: CAWRLGLLSYNEQFF.

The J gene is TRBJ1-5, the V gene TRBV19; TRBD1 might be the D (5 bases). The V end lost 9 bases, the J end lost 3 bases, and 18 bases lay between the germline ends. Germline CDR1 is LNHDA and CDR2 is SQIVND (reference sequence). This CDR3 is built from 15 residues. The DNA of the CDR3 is TGTGCCAGCCTTCCACGCGGGGCCTCCAATCAGCCCCAGCATTTT. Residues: CASLPRGASNQPQHF.

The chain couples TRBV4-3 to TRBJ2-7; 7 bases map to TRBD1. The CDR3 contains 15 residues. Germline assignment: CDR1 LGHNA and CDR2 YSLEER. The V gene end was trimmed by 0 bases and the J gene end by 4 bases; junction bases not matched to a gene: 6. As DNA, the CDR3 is TGCGCCAGCAGCCAAGAGCGAGGGGGCGCGTACGAGCAGTACTTC. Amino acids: CASSQERGGAYEQYF.

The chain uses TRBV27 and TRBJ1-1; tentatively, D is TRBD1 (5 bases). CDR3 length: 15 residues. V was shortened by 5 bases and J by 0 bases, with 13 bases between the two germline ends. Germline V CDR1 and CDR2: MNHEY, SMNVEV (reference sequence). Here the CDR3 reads CASSGGLRVNTEAFF. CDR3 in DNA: TGTGCCAGCAGTGGGGGGTTGAGGGTGAACACTGAAGCTTTCTTT.

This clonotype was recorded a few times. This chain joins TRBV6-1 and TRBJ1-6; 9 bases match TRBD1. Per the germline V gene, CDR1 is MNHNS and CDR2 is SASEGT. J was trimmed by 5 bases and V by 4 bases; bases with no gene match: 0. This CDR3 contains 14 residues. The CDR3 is CASSGTGDNSPLHF. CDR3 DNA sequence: TGTGCCAGCAGTGGGACAGGGGATAATTCACCCCTCCACTTT.

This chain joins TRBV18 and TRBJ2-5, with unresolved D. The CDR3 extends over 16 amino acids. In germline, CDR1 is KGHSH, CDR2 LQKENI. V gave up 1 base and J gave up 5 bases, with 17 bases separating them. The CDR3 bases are TGTGCCAGCTCACCACTCCTCTACCGGACGAGCGAGACCCAGTACTTC. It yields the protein CASSPLLYRTSETQYF.

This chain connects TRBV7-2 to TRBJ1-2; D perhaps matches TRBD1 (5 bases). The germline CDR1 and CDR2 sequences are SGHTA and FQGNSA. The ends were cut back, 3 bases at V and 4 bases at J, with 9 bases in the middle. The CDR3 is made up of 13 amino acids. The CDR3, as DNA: TGTGCCAGCAGCTTGCAACAGGCCTATGGCTACACCTTC. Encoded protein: CASSLQQAYGYTF. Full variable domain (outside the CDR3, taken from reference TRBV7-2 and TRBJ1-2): GAGVSQSPSNKVTEKGKDVELRCDPISGHTALYWYRQSLGQGLEFLIYFQGNSAPDKSGLPSDRFSAERTGGSVSTLTIQRTQQEDSAVYLCASSLQQAYGYTFGSGTRLTVV.

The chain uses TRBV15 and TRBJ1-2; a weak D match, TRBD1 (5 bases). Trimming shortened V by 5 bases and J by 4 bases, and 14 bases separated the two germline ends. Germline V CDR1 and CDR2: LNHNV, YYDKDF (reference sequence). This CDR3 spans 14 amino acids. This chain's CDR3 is CATSGPDKSYGYTF. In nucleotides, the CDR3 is TGTGCCACCAGCGGACCGGACAAGTCCTATGGCTACACCTTC.